What follows are 6 T cell receptor beta chains derived from one specimen sequenced in a study of long-term antiretroviral therapy in people with HIV. Running of the v3.0 immunoSEQ assay took place at survey level. The table came from immunoSEQ multiplex PCR; TCRdb's copy has only in-frame clones and leaves some out. The sample contains around 26,000 clones, around 87% of which appear only once. The sequences come from unsorted PBMCs, collected around 2.6 years after starting antiretroviral therapy. All receptors come from a man aged 40-50 years with HIV.

The chain links TRBV28 to TRBJ2-3, with TRBD2 identical over 8 bases. V lost 3 bases, J lost 14 bases, and 16 bases stayed unmatched. Per germline, CDR1 MDHEN and CDR2 SYDVKM. The CDR3 is 15 amino acids. The CDR3 loop reads CASSLGLVGGSVGYF. The CDR3 DNA reads as TGTGCCAGCAGTTTGGGACTAGTAGGGGGGTCAGTAGGGTATTTT.

The chain recombines TRBV19 with TRBJ2-2; TRBD1 matches 9 bases. V shed 9 bases, J shed 3 bases, and the junction held 5 bases outside the gene matches. Germline-derived CDR1 and CDR2 are LNHDA and SQIVND (reference sequence). The CDR3 has 14 residues. CDR3 amino acids: CASSDRGYTGELFF. CDR3 bases: TGTGCCAGCTCGGACAGGGGTTACACCGGGGAGCTGTTTTTT.

The chain links TRBV28 to TRBJ2-7; TRBD1 matches at 11 bases. CDR3 size: 15 residues. The J segment lost 9 bases and the V segment lost 3 bases, leaving 10 bases of the junction unmatched. Germline V gives CDR1 MDHEN, CDR2 SYDVKM. The CDR3 DNA is TGTGCCAGCAGTTTCCCCGGGACAGGGGGGTTCGGGCAGTACTTC. This sequence encodes CASSFPGTGGFGQYF. Variable domain in full (rest from reference TRBV28 and TRBJ2-7): DVKVTQSSRYLVKRTGEKVFLECVQDMDHENMFWYRQDPGLGLRLIYFSYDVKMKEKGDIPEGYSVSREKKERFSLILESASTNQTSMYLCASSFPGTGGFGQYFGPGTRLTVT.

This clone came up once. This sequence joins TRBV7-2 and TRBJ2-3; D gene ambiguous. This CDR3 is 16 amino acids long. Germline CDR1 and CDR2: SGHTA and FQGNSA. The ends were cut back, 1 base at V and 0 bases at J, with 11 bases in the middle. In nucleotides, the CDR3 is TGTGCCAGCAGCTTAGTTGGAGATTCTAGCACAGATACGCAGTATTTT. Translation: CASSLVGDSSTDTQYF.

The J gene is TRBJ2-6, the V gene TRBV4-2; D unresolved. The CDR3 runs to 15 residues. CDR1 LGHNA and CDR2 YNFKEQ come from the germline V gene. The V and J ends lost 1 base and 0 bases respectively, with 4 bases between them. CDR3 sequence reads: CASSQGSSGANVLTF. The CDR3 DNA reads TGTGCCAGCAGCCAAGGTAGCTCTGGGGCCAACGTCCTGACTTTC.

V gene TRBV28 combines with J gene TRBJ2-1, with a weak D call TRBD1 (6 bases). Germline loops: CDR1 MDHEN, CDR2 SYDVKM. The CDR3 runs 20 residues. Deletions cut 2 bases from V and 8 bases from J, with 31 bases between. CDR3 residues: CASSLQVPTGLWPRGDEQFF. The DNA for the CDR3 is TGTGCCAGCAGTTTACAAGTCCCCACAGGGCTTTGGCCCCGAGGCGATGAGCAGTTCTTC.